This T cell receptor (beta chain) was sequenced in a study of early T cells in non-severe SARS-CoV-2 infection. At the level of the study: Bulk RNA taken from unsorted whole blood was sequenced, leaving chains unpaired.

CDR1 and CDR2 from the germline V gene are ENHRY and SYGVKD. The CDR3 has 15 amino acids. Trimming removed 3 bases from V and 2 bases from J, with 13 bases in between. Unique molecular identifier tags were affixed to discrete cDNA molecules. TCRdb re-called the 5' RACE reads with MiXCR, one entry per CDR3 protein. The table shows tens of thousands of distinct CDR3 sequences, with under 6.5% occurring only once. The study's findings and limits: Anti-spike CD8 responses were favored in VDJdb matching, and private and CD4 specificities were missed.

Note on this clonotype: Its target is unknown.

The sample consisted of whole blood. The J gene is TRBJ2-5, the V gene TRBV10-3; tentatively, D is TRBD1 (6 bases). The TCR originated in an adult who was a healthcare worker with PCR-confirmed SARS-CoV-2 infection or an uninfected control (not recorded which). Here the CDR3 reads CAISEGQSLQETQYF. Here the CDR3 DNA reads TGTGCCATCAGTGAAGGACAGTCTCTACAAGAGACCCAGTACTTC.